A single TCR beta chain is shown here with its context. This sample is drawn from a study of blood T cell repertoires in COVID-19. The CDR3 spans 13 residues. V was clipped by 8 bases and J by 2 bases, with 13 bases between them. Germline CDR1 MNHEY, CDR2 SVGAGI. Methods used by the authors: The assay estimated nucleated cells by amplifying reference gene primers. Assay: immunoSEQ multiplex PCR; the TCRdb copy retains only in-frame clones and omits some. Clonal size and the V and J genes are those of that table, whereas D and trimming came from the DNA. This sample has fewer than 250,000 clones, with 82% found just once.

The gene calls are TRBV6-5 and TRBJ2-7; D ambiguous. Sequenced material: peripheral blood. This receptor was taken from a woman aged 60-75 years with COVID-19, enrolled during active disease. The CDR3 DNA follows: TGTGCCAGCGCTACCTACCCGGCCTACGAGCAGTACGTC. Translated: CASATYPAYEQYV.